This TCR beta chain was obtained from a study of T cell responses to AZD1222 COVID-19 vaccine. Study-level results: Seropositive AZD1222 recipients at baseline numbered only five to seven.

After removal of 4 bases from V and 3 bases from J, the junction contained 2 bases not matched to a gene. The CDR3 spans 14 residues. CDR1 and CDR2 from the germline V gene are LGHDT and YNNKEL (reference sequence). Clones were sequenced by immunoSEQ multiplex PCR, and TCRdb holds only the in-frame ones, with some missing. This sample yields over 50,000 clones, of which roughly 84% are seen a single time; around 7.5% belongs to the top ten. Concerning this clone itself: Its cognate antigen is unknown.

The sequence came from an adult in good health. The sample here was peripheral blood, taken on day 0 of AZD1222 vaccination. The chain links TRBV3-1 (or the pseudogene TRBV3-2) to TRBJ2-7, with 11 bases fitting TRBD2. CDR3 loop: CASSLGTSGYEQYF. CDR3 coding DNA: TGTGCCAGCAGCCTAGGGACTAGCGGCTACGAGCAGTACTTC.